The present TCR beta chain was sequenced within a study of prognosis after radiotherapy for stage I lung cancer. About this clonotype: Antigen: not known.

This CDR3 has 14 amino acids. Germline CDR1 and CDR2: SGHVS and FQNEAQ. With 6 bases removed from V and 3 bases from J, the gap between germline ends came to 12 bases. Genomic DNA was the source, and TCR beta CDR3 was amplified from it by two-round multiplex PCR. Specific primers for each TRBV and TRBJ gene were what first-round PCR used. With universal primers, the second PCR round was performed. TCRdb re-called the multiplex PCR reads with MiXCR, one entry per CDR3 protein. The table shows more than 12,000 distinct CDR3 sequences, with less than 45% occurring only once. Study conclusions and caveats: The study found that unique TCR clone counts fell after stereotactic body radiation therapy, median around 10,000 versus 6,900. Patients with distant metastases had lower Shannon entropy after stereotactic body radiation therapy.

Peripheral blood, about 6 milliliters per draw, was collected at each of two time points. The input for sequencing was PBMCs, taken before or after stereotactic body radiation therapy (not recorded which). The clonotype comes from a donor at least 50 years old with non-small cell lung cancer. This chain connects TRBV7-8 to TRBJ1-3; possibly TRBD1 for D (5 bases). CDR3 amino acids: CASSLAGVGNTIYF. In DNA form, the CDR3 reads TGTGCCAGCAGTCTCGCGGGGGTTGGAAACACCATATATTTT.